The 23 T cell receptor beta chains below were found in one sample sequenced in a study of T cells expressing NK-cell markers. From its re-call of the 5' RACE reads, TCRdb lists each CDR3 protein once, without DNA. The listing records 400,000 to 500,000 distinct CDR3 sequences. The sequenced sample was blood T cells: a sorted CD56 or NKG2C T cell subset, CD4+ or CD8+ T cells, or bulk PBMC T cells (not recorded which). The receptors were sampled from a woman aged 18-69 years in good health.

This sequence joins TRBV9 and TRBJ1-2; the TCRdb D gene call, TRBD1, has no DNA to confirm it. From germline, CDR1 is SGDLS and CDR2 YYNGEE. This CDR3 comprises 15 residues. CDR3 region: CASSVGQGDAYGYTF.

The chain carries TRBV19 and TRBJ2-3; TCRdb names TRBD1, which stays unverified in the absence of DNA. CDR1 is LNHDA and CDR2 is SQIVND in the germline V gene (reference sequence). CDR3 length: 15 residues. The CDR3 loop is CASSIRDPGTDTQYF.

This chain uses TRBV18 with TRBJ2-2; the D gene TCRdb calls, TRBD1, cannot be checked with no DNA. The CDR3 consists of 14 residues. Looked up from germline, CDR1 is KGHSH and CDR2 is LQKENI. The CDR3 sequence: CASSRDMVPGELFF. The full variable domain, in which reference TRBV18 and TRBJ2-2 provide the parts outside the CDR3, is NAGVMQNPRHLVRRRGQEARLRCSPMKGHSHVYWYRQLPEEGLKFMVYLQKENIIDESGMPKERFSAEFPKEGPSILRIQQVVRGDSAAYFCASSRDMVPGELFFGEGSRLTVL.

This chain links TRBV5-1 with TRBJ2-3; TCRdb proposes TRBD2, but this gene call is untestable without DNA. This CDR3 spans 16 amino acids. CDR1 is SGHRS and CDR2 is YFSETQ in the germline V gene. The CDR3 spells CASSLGPGGSTDTQYF.

The rearrangement uses TRBV7-6 and TRBJ2-7; TCRdb designates TRBD1, a call that cannot be tested without DNA. Germline V gene sequence: CDR1 SGHVS, CDR2 FNYEAQ. The CDR3 covers 14 residues. CDR3 amino acids: CASSPGTGVREQYF.

The rearrangement links TRBV9 to TRBJ1-1. Germline V gene sequence: CDR1 SGDLS, CDR2 YYNGEE. The CDR3 has 16 residues. The chain's CDR3 is CASSADVGGLGTEAFF.

The chain combines TRBV12-3 or TRBV12-4 with TRBJ1-5; TCRdb names TRBD1, which stays unverified in the absence of DNA. This CDR3 region has 15 residues. Here the CDR3 reads CASSKQVWSNQPQHF.

V is TRBV20-1 and J is TRBJ2-7; TCRdb designates TRBD2, a call that cannot be tested without DNA. CDR3 size: 13 residues. Per germline, CDR1 DFQATT and CDR2 SNEGSKA (reference sequence). Here the CDR3 reads CSGGGRGTYEQYF.

This chain joins TRBV18 and TRBJ1-1; checking the TCRdb D call of TRBD1 is not possible without DNA. Per germline, CDR1 KGHSH and CDR2 LQKENI. This CDR3 contains 16 residues. The chain's CDR3 is CASGTRQGKGNTEAFF.

This chain connects TRBV4-3 to TRBJ1-1. The CDR3 is 16 residues long. In germline, CDR1 is LGHNA, CDR2 YSLEER. The CDR3 spells CASSQKLLDGNTEAFF.

The V call is TRBV20-1, the J call TRBJ2-2; TCRdb's assignment of TRBD1 cannot be checked, as there is no DNA. The CDR3 runs 18 residues. Germline V lookup: CDR1 DFQATT, CDR2 SNEGSKA (reference sequence). The CDR3 spells CSASAGTGNFIPPGELFF.

The rearrangement joins TRBV18 to TRBJ2-3; without DNA, the TCRdb call of TRBD1 cannot be checked. Germline values: CDR1 KGHSH, CDR2 LQKENI. This CDR3 is built from 14 residues. CDR3 sequence: CASSPLLSTDTQYF.

V gene TRBV11-2 combines with J gene TRBJ2-1; absent DNA, TCRdb's TRBD2 call cannot be checked. Looked up from germline, CDR1 is SGHAT and CDR2 is FQNNGV. The CDR3 spans 11 residues. CDR3 residues: CASTSSNEQFF.

J is TRBJ2-7 and V is TRBV7-2. The CDR3 is 16 residues long. Germline V gives CDR1 SGHTA, CDR2 FQGNSA. The CDR3 loop reads CASSYYTLLRSYEQYF.

This chain joins TRBV28 and TRBJ2-1. The CDR3 sequence is 12 residues long. The germline V gene encodes CDR1 MDHEN and CDR2 SYDVKM. The CDR3 is CASSLTIYEQFF.

The chain employs TRBV29-1 and TRBJ2-4. The germline V gene encodes CDR1 SQVTM and CDR2 ANQGSEA. This CDR3 spans 13 amino acids. The CDR3 loop is CSVAHVTKNIQYF. The whole variable domain, remainder taken from reference TRBV29-1 and TRBJ2-4, is SAVISQKPSRDICQRGTSLTIQCQVDSQVTMMFWYRQQPGQSLTLIATANQGSEATYESGFVIDKFPISRPNLTFSTLTVSNMSPEDSSIYLCSVAHVTKNIQYFGAGTRLSVL.

V is TRBV4-3 and J is TRBJ1-6. This CDR3 region has 17 residues. The germline gives CDR1 LGHNA, CDR2 YSLEER. CDR3 residues: CASSQDRGGARNSPLHF.

The chain carries TRBV20-1 and TRBJ2-1; TCRdb outputs TRBD2, but without DNA this stays unchecked. Germline CDR1 and CDR2: DFQATT and SNEGSKA (reference sequence). The CDR3 is 12 amino acids. The CDR3 loop is CSARGTNDEQFF.

The V and J genes are TRBV12-3 or TRBV12-4 and TRBJ2-5; TCRdb selects TRBD1, and the lack of DNA leaves this call unchecked. The CDR3 totals 13 residues. This CDR3 reads CASGTGGQETQYF.

The rearrangement joins TRBV6-5 to TRBJ2-7; the D gene TCRdb calls, TRBD1, cannot be checked with no DNA. The length of the CDR3 is 16 residues. The germline gives CDR1 MNHEY, CDR2 SVGAGI. This chain's CDR3 is CASSSEQGGGRNEQYF.

This rearrangement joins TRBV12-3 or TRBV12-4 to TRBJ2-1. The CDR3 totals 14 residues. The CDR3 spells CASSLVHTYNEQFF.

The chain has TRBV12-3 or TRBV12-4 and TRBJ1-3; the D call from TCRdb, TRBD1, cannot be confirmed without DNA. The CDR3 consists of 13 residues. CDR3 sequence: CASSLTGRDTIYF.

The chain uses TRBV12-5 and TRBJ2-3; the TRBD1 assignment by TCRdb is unverifiable without DNA. The CDR3 contains 12 residues. Germline V gene data show CDR1 as LGHNT and CDR2 as FRNRAP. This CDR3 is CASGPGVYTQYF.